The present entry profiles one T cell receptor beta chain with its context. The sample belongs to a study of OX40 agonist ivuxolimab in advanced cancers. Across the whole study: Patients received ivuxolimab, an intravenous treatment, every 2 weeks at 0.01 to 10 mg/kg. The group had a mean age of roughly 56 years, ranged from roughly 20 to 80, and was 80% to 85% male. Of the participants, 40% had some prior anti-PD-1, anti-PD-L1 or anti-CTLA-4 therapy, which was allowed.

The protocol was immunoSEQ multiplex PCR, while the TCRdb copy is restricted to in-frame clones and leaves out a portion. The sample records roughly 70,000 clones, about 87% being singletons. Germline CDR1 KGHSH, CDR2 LQKENI. CDR3 size: 13 residues. Trimming stripped 3 bases from V and 5 bases from J, with 10 bases between. The sequencing used CD4+ or CD8+ T cells sorted from blood, collected in a trial of the OX40 agonist ivuxolimab. This sequence was found in an adult with an advanced solid tumor such as melanoma, head and neck, liver or kidney cancer. The chain links TRBV18 to TRBJ2-5; maybe TRBD2 (5 bases). The CDR3 spells CASSPLERETQYF. DNA of the CDR3: TGTGCCAGCTCACCCTTGGAGCGGGAGACCCAGTACTTC.